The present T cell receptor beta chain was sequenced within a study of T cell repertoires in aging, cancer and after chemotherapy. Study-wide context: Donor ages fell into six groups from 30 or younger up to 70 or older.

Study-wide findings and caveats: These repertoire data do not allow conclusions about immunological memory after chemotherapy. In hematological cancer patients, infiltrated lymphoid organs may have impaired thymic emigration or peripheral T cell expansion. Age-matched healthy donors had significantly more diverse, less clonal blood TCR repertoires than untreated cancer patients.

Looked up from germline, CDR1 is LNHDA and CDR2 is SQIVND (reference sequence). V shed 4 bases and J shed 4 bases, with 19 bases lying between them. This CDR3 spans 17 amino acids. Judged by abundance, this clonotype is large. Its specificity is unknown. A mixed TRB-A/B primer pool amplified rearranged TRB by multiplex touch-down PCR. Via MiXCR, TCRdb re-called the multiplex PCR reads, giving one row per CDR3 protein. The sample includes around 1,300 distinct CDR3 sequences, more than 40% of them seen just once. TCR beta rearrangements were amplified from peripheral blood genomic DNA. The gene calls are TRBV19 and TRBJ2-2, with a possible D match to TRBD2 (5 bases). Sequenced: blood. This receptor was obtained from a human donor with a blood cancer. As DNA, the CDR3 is TGTGCCAGTAGTAGCCCCGCGGGTAGCGCATCCACCGGGGAGCTGTTTTTT. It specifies CASSSPAGSASTGELFF.